This TCR beta chain was recorded in a study of response to subunit inactivated influenza vaccine. V dropped 4 bases and J dropped 1 base, with 12 bases sitting between them. Germline-derived CDR1 and CDR2 are SNHLY and FYNNEI. This CDR3 has 15 amino acids. TCRdb redid the calling of the RT-PCR reads with MiXCR, one entry per CDR3 protein. Among more than 600,000 distinct CDR3 sequences listed, approximately 18% were seen once. This chain links TRBV2 with TRBJ2-3; tentatively, D is TRBD2 (6 bases). Sequencing used PBMCs from blood, obtained about 5 days after vaccination. This sequence was found in a man between 50 and 59 years old who received an inactivated influenza vaccine. The CDR3 here is CASSGGTLGTDTQYF. Written as DNA, the CDR3 is TGTGCCAGCAGTGGAGGGACTTTGGGCACAGATACGCAGTATTTT.